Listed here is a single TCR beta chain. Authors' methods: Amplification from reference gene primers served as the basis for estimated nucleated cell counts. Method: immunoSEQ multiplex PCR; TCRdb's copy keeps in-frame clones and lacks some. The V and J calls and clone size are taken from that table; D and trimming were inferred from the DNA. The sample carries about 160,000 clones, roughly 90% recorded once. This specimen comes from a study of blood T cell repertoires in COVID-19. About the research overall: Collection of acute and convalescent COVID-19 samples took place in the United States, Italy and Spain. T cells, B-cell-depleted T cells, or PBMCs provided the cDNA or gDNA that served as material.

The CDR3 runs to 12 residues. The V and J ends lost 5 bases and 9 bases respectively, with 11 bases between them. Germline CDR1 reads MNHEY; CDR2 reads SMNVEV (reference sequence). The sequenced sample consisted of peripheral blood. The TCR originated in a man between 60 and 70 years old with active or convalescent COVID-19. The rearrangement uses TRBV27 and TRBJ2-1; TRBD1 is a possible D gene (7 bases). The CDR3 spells CASSRQGGEQFF. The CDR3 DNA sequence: TGTGCCAGCAGTCGCCAGGGGGGTGAGCAGTTCTTC.